This T cell receptor (beta chain) was retrieved from a study of blood T cells in healthy people across ages. The CDR3 runs to 20 residues. The V end was cut by 10 bases, the J end by 4 bases, with 35 bases between. CDR1 is MNHEY, CDR2 SMNVEV, per germline (reference sequence). With regard to this clonotype: Its antigen remains unknown.

General study results and limits: Roughly linear age-related decline in beta diversity appeared, significant by age roughly 40.

Sample-barcoded 5' priming and a J-beta primer mix drove a second PCR of roughly 6 to 12 cycles. A template-switch adaptor that had 12 random nucleotides put a tag on each cDNA molecule. Every sample gave at least 3 million paired-end reads containing CDR3. TCRdb re-called the 5' RACE reads through MiXCR, storing one row per CDR3 protein. Of some 1 million distinct CDR3 sequences listed, more than 40% are singletons. This sequence originates from a woman in her sixties in good health. The specimen sequenced was blood. The genes are TRBV27 and TRBJ1-5; perhaps TRBD1 as D (5 bases). This CDR3 reads CAIPCVDSGPLRRENQPQHF. CDR3 DNA: TGTGCCATCCCTTGTGTTGACTCAGGGCCCCTCCGTCGCGAAAATCAGCCCCAGCATTTT.